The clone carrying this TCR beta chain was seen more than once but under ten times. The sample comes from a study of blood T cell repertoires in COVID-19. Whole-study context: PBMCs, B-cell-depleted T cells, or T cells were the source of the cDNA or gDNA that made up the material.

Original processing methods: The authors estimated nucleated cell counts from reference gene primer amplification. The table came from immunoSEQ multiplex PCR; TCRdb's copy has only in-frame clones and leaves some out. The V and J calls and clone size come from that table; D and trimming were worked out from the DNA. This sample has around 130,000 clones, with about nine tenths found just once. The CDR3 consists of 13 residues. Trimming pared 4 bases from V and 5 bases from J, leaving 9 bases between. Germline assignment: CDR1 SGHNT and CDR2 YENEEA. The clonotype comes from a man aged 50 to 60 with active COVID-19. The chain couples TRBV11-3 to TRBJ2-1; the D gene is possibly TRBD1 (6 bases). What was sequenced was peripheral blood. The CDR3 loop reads CASSSDRNNEQFF. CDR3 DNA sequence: TGTGCCAGCAGCTCGGACAGAAACAATGAGCAGTTCTTC.